These 6 T cell receptor beta chains originate from one sample sequenced in a study of shared T cell receptors in the human thymus. Using immunoSEQ multiplex PCR, the repertoire was profiled, and TCRdb retains in-frame clones only, with some absent. This table holds 600,000 or so clones, 87% found once. These records were also assigned to another study, of human thymus T cells.

The sample was thymocytes. The receptors derive from a boy younger than two with a congenital heart defect.

The chain joins TRBV10-3 to TRBJ2-5; TRBD1 aligns across 8 bases. V lost 0 bases to trimming and J lost 5 bases; unmatched junction nucleotides: 5. CDR3 length: 15 amino acids. Germline V gene data show CDR1 as ENHRY and CDR2 as SYGVKD. Here the CDR3 reads CAISESENRGETQYF. Here the CDR3 DNA reads TGTGCCATCAGTGAGTCGGAGAACAGGGGGGAGACCCAGTACTTC.

V and J are TRBV9 and TRBJ2-2; D might be TRBD1 (5 bases). The CDR3 has 16 amino acids. In germline, CDR1 is SGDLS, CDR2 YYNGEE. Trimming stripped 0 bases from V and 0 bases from J, with 9 bases between. The CDR3 DNA is TGTGCCAGCAGCGTAGAGACAGATTCGAACACCGGGGAGCTGTTTTTT. Translation: CASSVETDSNTGELFF.

The V gene is TRBV4-3, the J gene TRBJ1-1, with a weak D call TRBD1 (5 bases). Germline CDR1 LGHNA, CDR2 YSLEER. V was trimmed by 1 base and J by 1 base, leaving 10 bases between them. CDR3 length: 15 amino acids. CDR3 DNA sequence: TGCGCCAGCAGCCAAGTTGGGCAGGGGAACACTGAAGCTTTCTTT. Translated: CASSQVGQGNTEAFF.

The chain uses TRBV6-1 and TRBJ1-6; D might be TRBD1 (5 bases). CDR3 size: 13 residues. V was pared by 4 bases and J by 6 bases, with 7 bases between. Germline CDR1 is MNHNS and CDR2 is SASEGT. CDR3 DNA sequence: TGTGCCAGCAGTGCAGGGCTTAATTCACCCCTCCACTTT. This codes for CASSAGLNSPLHF.

The V call is TRBV5-1, the J call TRBJ2-3; D might be TRBD2 (5 bases). Germline V gives CDR1 SGHRS, CDR2 YFSETQ. V was pared by 4 bases and J by 6 bases, with 18 bases between. There are 15 residues in the CDR3. The CDR3 reads CASSLDSRSSDTQYF. The CDR3 coding sequence is TGCGCCAGCAGCCTGGACTCACGATCTTCGGATACGCAGTATTTT. The full variable domain, completed using reference TRBV5-1 and TRBJ2-3, is KAGVTQTPRYLIKTRGQQVTLSCSPISGHRSVSWYQQTPGQGLQFLFEYFSETQRNKGNFPGRFSGRQFSNSRSEMNVSTLELGDSALYLCASSLDSRSSDTQYFGPGTRLTVL.

The rearrangement links TRBV7-6 to TRBJ2-2; possible D gene TRBD2, 5 bases. The V gene's germline CDR1 is SGHVS and CDR2 FNYEAQ. The CDR3 has 16 amino acids. With 0 bases removed from V and 5 bases from J, the gap between germline ends came to 13 bases. The CDR3 DNA is TGTGCCAGCAGCTTAGCGAGCCTAGCAAAAACCGGGGAGCTGTTTTTT. Its translation is CASSLASLAKTGELFF.